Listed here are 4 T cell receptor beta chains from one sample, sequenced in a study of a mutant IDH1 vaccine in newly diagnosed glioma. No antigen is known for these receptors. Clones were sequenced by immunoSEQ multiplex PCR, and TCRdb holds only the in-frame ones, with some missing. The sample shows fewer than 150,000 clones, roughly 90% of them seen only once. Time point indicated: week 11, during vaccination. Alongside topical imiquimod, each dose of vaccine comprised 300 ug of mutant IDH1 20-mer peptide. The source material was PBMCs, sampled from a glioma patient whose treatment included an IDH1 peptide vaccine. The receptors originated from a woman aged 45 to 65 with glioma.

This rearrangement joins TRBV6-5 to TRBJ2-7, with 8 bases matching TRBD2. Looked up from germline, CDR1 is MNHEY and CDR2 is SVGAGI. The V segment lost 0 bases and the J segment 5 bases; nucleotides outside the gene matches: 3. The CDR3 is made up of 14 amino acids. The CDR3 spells CASSYSRAGDEQYF. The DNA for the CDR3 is TGTGCCAGCAGTTACTCGAGAGCGGGAGACGAGCAGTACTTC.

The CDR3 DNA sequence: TGTGCCTGGAGAGGGCAGATCATGAACACTGAAGCTTTCTTT. Amino acids: CAWRGQIMNTEAFF. The chain couples TRBV30 to TRBJ1-1; unclear D gene. The CDR3 extends over 14 amino acids. V was trimmed by 3 bases and J by 0 bases, leaving 11 bases between them. The germline V gene has CDR1 GTSNPN and CDR2 SVGIG (reference sequence). Full variable domain (outside the CDR3, taken from reference TRBV30 and TRBJ1-1): SQTIHQWPATLVQPVGSPLSLECTVEGTSNPNLYWYRQAAGRGLQLLFYSVGIGQISSEVPQNLSASRPQDRQFILSSKKLLLSDSGFYLCAWRGQIMNTEAFFGQGTRLTVV.

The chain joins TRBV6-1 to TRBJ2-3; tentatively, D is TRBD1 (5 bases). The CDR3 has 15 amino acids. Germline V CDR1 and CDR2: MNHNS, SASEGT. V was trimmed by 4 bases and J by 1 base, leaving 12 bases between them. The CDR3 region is CASSVTERRTDTQYF. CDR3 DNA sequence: TGTGCCAGCAGTGTGACAGAAAGGCGCACAGATACGCAGTATTTT.

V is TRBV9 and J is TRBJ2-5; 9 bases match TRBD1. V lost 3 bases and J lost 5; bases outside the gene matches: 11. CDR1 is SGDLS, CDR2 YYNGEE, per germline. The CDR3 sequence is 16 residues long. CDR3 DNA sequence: TGTGCCAGCAGCGGGACGGACAGGGGTTGGATCGAGACCCAGTACTTC. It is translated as CASSGTDRGWIETQYF.